These 25 T cell receptor beta chains share one sample of origin, sequenced in a study of blood T cell repertoires in COVID-19. The assay was immunoSEQ multiplex PCR, and TCRdb's table has in-frame clones only and misses some. The table has tens of thousands of clones, around 80% seen once. Sequenced: peripheral blood. The receptors come from a human donor in a cohort sampled during active COVID-19.

The chain is built from TRBV3-1 (or the pseudogene TRBV3-2) and TRBJ2-1; D might be TRBD2 (6 bases). V was shortened by 1 base and J by 3 bases, with 13 bases between the two germline ends. The germline V gene encodes CDR1 LGHDT and CDR2 YNNKEL (reference sequence). The CDR3 spans 16 residues. The CDR3 DNA follows: TGTGCCAGCAGCCAAGGTCCGGACTACCTCTACAATGAGCAGTTCTTC. Translating gives CASSQGPDYLYNEQFF.

This clone has a handful of counts. The gene calls are TRBV27 and TRBJ1-6; D remains ambiguous. The CDR3 extends over 15 amino acids. The V gene lost 5 bases and the J gene lost 0 bases, with 8 bases spanning the gap. Germline CDR1 MNHEY, CDR2 SMNVEV (reference sequence). The CDR3 nucleotides read TGTGCCAGCAGTACGGGAGTCTCCTATAATTCACCCCTCCACTTT. Translating it yields CASSTGVSYNSPLHF.

The chain has TRBV27 and TRBJ2-2; TRBD2 agrees at 8 bases. The CDR3 is made up of 15 amino acids. The junction had 10 bases not matched to a gene; V was cut back by 10 bases and J by 3 bases. Germline V gives CDR1 MNHEY, CDR2 SMNVEV (reference sequence). The CDR3: CATGTSGSYTGELFF. In DNA, the CDR3 is TGTGCCACCGGGACGAGCGGGAGCTACACCGGGGAGCTGTTTTTT.

CDR3: CATSRPITRGRGNEQFF. CDR3 in DNA: TGTGCCACCAGCAGGCCTATAACGCGCGGGAGGGGCAATGAGCAGTTCTTC. This rearrangement joins TRBV15 to TRBJ2-1; 9 positions match TRBD2. The CDR3 spans 17 residues. V was clipped by 3 bases and J by 6 bases; unmatched bases: 12. Germline CDR1 LNHNV, CDR2 YYDKDF (reference sequence).

The V and J genes are TRBV3-1 (or the pseudogene TRBV3-2) and TRBJ1-6, with D perhaps matching TRBD1 (6 bases). From germline, CDR1 is LGHDT and CDR2 YNNKEL (reference sequence). The V end was cut by 4 bases, the J end by 6 bases, with 13 bases between. The CDR3 is made up of 15 amino acids. The CDR3, as DNA: TGTGCCAGCAGCCGAAGTCAGGGGCTTAATTCACCCCTCCACTTT. Translating gives CASSRSQGLNSPLHF.

This clone appeared a few times. This chain connects TRBV30 to TRBJ2-7; 9 positions match TRBD2. V lost 0 bases to trimming and J lost 6 bases; unmatched junction nucleotides: 9. This CDR3 spans 15 amino acids. The germline gives CDR1 GTSNPN, CDR2 SVGIG (reference sequence). The CDR3 DNA follows: TGTGCCTGGAGTGTAGGCTGGGCGGGAGGGGTCGAGCAGTACTTC. As protein: CAWSVGWAGGVEQYF.

In its sample, this clone was seen once. The CDR3 DNA sequence: TGTGCCAGCAGCTTAAGGGGCAACGAGCAGTACTTC. Protein product: CASSLRGNEQYF. J is TRBJ2-7 and V is TRBV7-9; TRBD1 is a possible D gene (5 bases). The CDR3 spans 12 residues. Germline V gene sequence: CDR1 SEHNR, CDR2 FQNEAQ (reference sequence). The V end lost 2 bases, the J end lost 5 bases, and 7 bases lay between the germline ends.

This clone showed up just once. The J gene is TRBJ2-7, the V gene TRBV6-5; 14 bases fit TRBD2. Germline trimming cut 2 bases from V and 6 bases from J; bases unmatched to any gene: 3. Germline loops: CDR1 MNHEY, CDR2 SVGAGI. There are 15 residues in the CDR3. The DNA of the CDR3 is TGTGCCAGCAGTTACGGCGGACTAGCGGGAGGCGAGCAGTACTTC. This encodes CASSYGGLAGGEQYF.

This clone was seen a few times. CDR3 loop: CAWRGATGASSGANVLTF. CDR3 sequence (DNA): TGTGCCTGGAGGGGAGCAACAGGGGCTAGCTCTGGGGCCAACGTCCTGACTTTC. The V and J genes are TRBV30 and TRBJ2-6, with 7 nucleotides matching TRBD1. J gave up 0 bases and V 3 bases, and 11 bases lay outside the gene matches. Germline CDR1 reads GTSNPN; CDR2 reads SVGIG (reference sequence). The CDR3 sequence is 18 residues long.

The CDR3 spells CASSEWQGAKNIQYF. The CDR3 nucleotides are TGTGCCAGCAGTGAATGGCAGGGGGCCAAAAACATTCAGTACTTC. The gene calls are TRBV6-1 and TRBJ2-4, with D maybe TRBD1 (6 bases). Trimming pared 2 bases from V and 1 base from J, leaving 9 bases between. Germline V gene data show CDR1 as MNHNS and CDR2 as SASEGT. There are 15 residues in the CDR3.

The chain recombines TRBV7-2 with TRBJ2-7, with 8 bases fitting TRBD1. The CDR3 spans 14 residues. The germline gives CDR1 SGHTA, CDR2 FQGNSA. The V and J ends lost 4 bases and 5 bases, in that order; junction bases with no gene match: 7. The CDR3 nucleotides are TGTGCCAGCAGCTCCAGGGGGCCAGAAGACGAGCAGTACTTC. It specifies CASSSRGPEDEQYF.

The chain is built from TRBV11-2 and TRBJ2-2, with TRBD2 as a possible D gene (5 bases). This CDR3 comprises 16 residues. The V gene lost 0 bases and the J gene lost 3 bases, with 11 bases spanning the gap. Germline V gene data show CDR1 as SGHAT and CDR2 as FQNNGV. The CDR3 nucleotides read TGTGCCAGCAGCTTAGATAGAGCGGCGTACACCGGGGAGCTGTTTTTT. This encodes CASSLDRAAYTGELFF.

The chain carries TRBV28 and TRBJ1-1; D gene ambiguous. With 6 bases removed from V and 5 bases from J, the gap between germline ends came to 19 bases. Germline V gene data show CDR1 as MDHEN and CDR2 as SYDVKM. This CDR3 has 15 residues. The CDR3 spells CASSQYRGFRTEAFF. The DNA of the CDR3 is TGTGCCAGCAGCCAGTATCGGGGTTTTCGAACTGAAGCTTTCTTT.

The CDR3 sequence: CASSLREGQPQHF. The CDR3 DNA is TGTGCCAGCAGTTTGCGGGAAGGTCAGCCCCAGCATTTT. The chain couples TRBV27 to TRBJ1-5; D gene ambiguous. The CDR3 sequence is 13 residues long. V shed 3 bases and J shed 6 bases, with 9 bases lying between them. Per the germline V gene, CDR1 is MNHEY and CDR2 is SMNVEV (reference sequence).

This chain uses TRBV6-5 with TRBJ1-2, with D uncertain. Deletions cut 7 bases from V and 6 bases from J, with 15 bases between. The CDR3 is made up of 13 amino acids. CDR1 is MNHEY, CDR2 SVGAGI, per germline. Written as DNA, the CDR3 is TGTGCCAGCATGGCCAGACTTTTTGATGGCTACACCTTC. Translating gives CASMARLFDGYTF.

The chain employs TRBV28 and TRBJ1-2; D gene uncertain. V was trimmed by 1 base and J by 7 bases, leaving 13 bases between them. The CDR3 covers 14 residues. Per germline, CDR1 MDHEN and CDR2 SYDVKM. CDR3: CASSLSPRIGGYTF. CDR3 nucleotide sequence: TGTGCCAGCAGTTTATCTCCCAGGATAGGTGGCTACACCTTC.

The gene calls are TRBV19 and TRBJ2-7, with D possibly TRBD1 on 6 matching bases. Germline lookup yields CDR1 LNHDA and CDR2 SQIVND (reference sequence). Trimming took 5 bases from V and 3 from J, leaving 17 bases between them. This CDR3 contains 15 residues. CDR3 coding DNA: TGTGCCAGTAGTTCGGGGACAAAGCCTCTCTACGAGCAGTACTTC. Its protein product is CASSSGTKPLYEQYF.

The genes are TRBV28 and TRBJ2-3; TRBD2 matches 11 bases. Germline CDR1 is MDHEN and CDR2 is SYDVKM. V shed 2 bases and J 3 bases; nucleotides not matched to a gene: 4. The CDR3 contains 16 residues. In DNA form, the CDR3 reads TGTGCCAGCAGTTTAGTTAGACTAGCGGGGACAGATACGCAGTATTTT. It encodes CASSLVRLAGTDTQYF.

The CDR3 loop reads CASSKPGLAGGIYTNEQFF. CDR3 in DNA: TGTGCCAGCAGCAAACCGGGACTAGCGGGAGGGATATACACGAATGAGCAGTTCTTC. The chain is built from TRBV4-2 and TRBJ2-1, with TRBD2 matching 16 bases. The germline V gene encodes CDR1 LGHNA and CDR2 YNFKEQ. The CDR3 runs to 19 residues. Losses at the gene ends were 5 bases for V and 7 bases for J; bases not matched to a gene: 14.

V and J are TRBV2 and TRBJ1-1; 9 bases line up with TRBD1. Trimming took 6 bases from V and 6 from J; bases not matched to a gene: 5. The CDR3 extends over 13 amino acids. Germline V gene lookup returns CDR1 SNHLY and CDR2 FYNNEI. This CDR3 reads CASSRDRAAEAFF. The CDR3 DNA is TGTGCCAGCAGCCGGGACAGGGCCGCTGAAGCTTTCTTT.

This chain uses TRBV27 with TRBJ1-6; D is perhaps TRBD1 (5 bases). With 7 bases removed from V and 4 bases from J, the gap between germline ends came to 11 bases. CDR3 length: 14 residues. From germline, CDR1 is MNHEY and CDR2 SMNVEV (reference sequence). CDR3 sequence: CASKVKGYNSPLHF. The CDR3 bases are TGTGCCAGCAAGGTGAAGGGGTATAATTCACCCCTCCACTTT.

CDR3 region: CASSLGDRVFTDTQYF. The CDR3 DNA reads TGTGCCAGCAGTTTAGGGGACAGGGTATTTACAGATACGCAGTATTTT. The V call is TRBV27, the J call TRBJ2-3, with 9 bases fitting TRBD1. The CDR3 is made up of 16 amino acids. J lost 3 bases, V lost 2 bases, and 6 bases had no gene match. Germline lookup yields CDR1 MNHEY and CDR2 SMNVEV (reference sequence).

The V call is TRBV24-1, the J call TRBJ1-4; no firm D call. Per the germline V gene, CDR1 is KGHDR and CDR2 is SFDVKD. The length of the CDR3 is 14 residues. Trimming stripped 4 bases from V and 8 bases from J, with 13 bases between. CDR3 region: CATSEYSFKEKLFF. CDR3 DNA: TGTGCCACCAGTGAGTACAGCTTTAAAGAAAAACTGTTTTTT.

V usage is TRBV6-2 or TRBV6-3 and J usage is TRBJ2-7; the D gene is possibly TRBD2 (6 bases). This CDR3 has 16 amino acids. The V gene's germline CDR1 is MNHEY and CDR2 SVGEGT. Deletions cut 7 bases from V and 1 base from J, with 20 bases between. CDR3 sequence reads: CASTPGGADYSYEQYF. CDR3 coding DNA: TGTGCCAGCACCCCCGGGGGAGCGGATTATTCCTACGAGCAGTACTTC.

The gene calls are TRBV20-1 and TRBJ2-5; D is unclear. CDR1 is DFQATT, CDR2 SNEGSKA, per germline (reference sequence). The CDR3 runs to 13 residues. Deletions cut 3 bases from V and 1 base from J, with 9 bases between. The CDR3 coding sequence is TGCAGTGCTAGTGTCAGAATCCAAGAGACCCAGTACTTC. As protein: CSASVRIQETQYF.